This T cell receptor (beta chain) is from a study of shared clonotypes between healthy human individuals. Findings and limits, study-wide: Clonotypes that were shared across a handful of donors made up around 5% of naive CD4 clonotypes. Sorted-subset samples were not fully sequenced, rarefaction indicated. Relative to their counterparts shared across all four donors, non-shared clonotypes exhibited diminished generation probabilities.

The assay used deep level. Sequencing was performed with immunoSEQ multiplex PCR; in TCRdb, only in-frame clones are kept and a portion is missing. The table records some 1 million clones, about 80% of them present only once. V was trimmed by 5 bases and J by 13 bases, leaving 24 bases between them. CDR1 is SGHTA, CDR2 FQGNSA, per germline. There are 15 residues in the CDR3. For this clone: Its antigen is unidentified.

The chain recombines TRBV7-2 with TRBJ2-1; possibly TRBD2 for D (7 bases). Sequencing input: memory CD4+ T cells sorted from blood. Regarding subset: CD45RA-negative fraction. The receptor was isolated from a man between 18 and 35 years old in good health. The CDR3 spells CASSPQGTTGTTQFF. DNA of the CDR3: TGTGCCAGCAGCCCCCAGGGGACAACCGGGACTACCCAGTTCTTC.